A selection of T cell receptor beta chains follows, all from one sample in a study of glioma-infiltrating T cells after dendritic cell vaccination. The data were produced by immunoSEQ multiplex PCR, yet TCRdb's version contains in-frame clones alone and is incomplete. The sample contains 85,000 to 110,000 clones, roughly 80% of which appear only once. The sequencing here drew on blood, taken before dendritic cell vaccination. These receptors were taken from a human donor with glioblastoma. Both conserved end residues are part of each CDR3. D genes are given only for firm matches. A row's size may be missing; if present it is once, few, many or a size class.

cdr3_aa cdr3_nt j_call v_call d_call clone_size
CASRDTISYEQYF TGTGCCAGCAGAGACACAATCTCCTACGAGCAGTACTTC TRBJ2-7 TRBV6-6 - few
CASSSPRKRGGLGTQYF TGTGCCAGCAGTTCTCCTCGTAAGCGGGGGGGCCTCGGGACCCAGTACTTC TRBJ2-5 TRBV27 TRBD2 -
CASSPGQGANYGYTF TGTGCCAGCAGTCCCGGACAGGGAGCTAACTATGGCTACACCTTC TRBJ1-2 TRBV6-5 TRBD1 -
CASSPQGTVHPGEYF TGTGCCAGCAGTCCCCAGGGGACAGTACACCCAGGGGAGTACTTC TRBJ2-7 TRBV6-5 TRBD1 once
CASSLGRRGLGQETQYF TGTGCCAGCAGCTTAGGCCGCAGGGGGTTGGGACAAGAGACCCAGTACTTC TRBJ2-5 TRBV7-9 TRBD1 once
CAWSTGGANSPLHF TGTGCCTGGAGTACAGGGGGCGCTAATTCACCCCTCCACTTT TRBJ1-6 TRBV30 TRBD1 -
CASSLSRGAEAFF TGTGCCAGCAGCTTGTCCAGGGGCGCTGAAGCTTTCTTT TRBJ1-1 TRBV5-4 - -
CASSISWGVHTGELFF TGTGCCAGTAGTATTAGTTGGGGGGTTCACACCGGGGAGCTGTTTTTT TRBJ2-2 TRBV19 - -
CAISAGGGYTGELFF TGTGCCATCAGTGCGGGCGGGGGGTACACCGGGGAGCTGTTTTTT TRBJ2-2 TRBV10-3 TRBD2 once
CASGLGLYEQYF TGTGCTAGTGGCCTTGGGCTATACGAGCAGTACTTC TRBJ2-7 TRBV12-5 - -
CASSSQDRVNNQPQHF TGTGCCAGTAGTTCCCAGGACAGGGTTAACAATCAGCCCCAGCATTTT TRBJ1-5 TRBV19 TRBD1 -
CASSYSDSALQETQYF TGTGCCAGCAGTTACTCGGACAGCGCGCTCCAAGAGACCCAGTACTTC TRBJ2-5 TRBV6-6 - -
CASSSGLDVGTQYF TGCGCCAGCAGCTCGGGACTCGACGTAGGTACGCAGTATTTT TRBJ2-3 TRBV5-1 - -
CASSLRTGGHYEQYF TGTGCCAGCAGCTTAAGGACAGGGGGGCACTACGAGCAGTACTTC TRBJ2-7 TRBV7-8 TRBD1 once
CASSTRTGAGSPLHF TGTGCCAGCTCAACTCGGACAGGCGCTGGTTCACCCCTCCACTTT TRBJ1-6 TRBV18 TRBD1 -
CASSLREVNNEKLFF TGCGCCAGCTCACTCCGGGAGGTTAACAATGAAAAACTGTTTTTT TRBJ1-4 TRBV5-1 - -
CASSGLTEAFF TGTGCCAGCAGTGGACTAACTGAAGCTTTCTTT TRBJ1-1 TRBV6-5 - -
CSVKDRGRLAFF TGCAGCGTCAAGGACAGGGGGCGTTTGGCTTTCTTT TRBJ1-1 TRBV29-1 TRBD1 few
CASRPFPPDRDRGPMNTEAFF TGTGCAAGTCGTCCATTCCCCCCCGATCGGGACAGGGGGCCTATGAACACTGAAGCTTTCTTT TRBJ1-1 TRBV12-2 - -